The 3 T cell receptor beta chains given below trace back to one sample, sequenced in a study of blood T cells in healthy people across ages. The authors ran a second PCR of 7 to 11 cycles using a sample-barcoded 5' primer and a J-beta primer mix. MiXCR, applied by TCRdb to the 5' RACE reads, yields one record per CDR3 protein. Among approximately 1.5 million distinct CDR3 sequences listed, 30% to 40% were seen once. The source material was blood. Receptor source: a woman aged 25 to 39 in good health.

This clonotype has just a few counts. This chain links TRBV5-1 with TRBJ2-5; 7 bases are shared with TRBD2. Germline CDR1 SGHRS, CDR2 YFSETQ. Trimming at V came to 5 bases and at J to 5 bases, leaving 3 bases not matched to a gene. This CDR3 region has 12 residues. CDR3 in amino acids: CASRRGMETQYF. In nucleotides, the CDR3 is TGCGCCAGCAGGCGGGGGATGGAGACCCAGTACTTC.

The chain uses TRBV27 and TRBJ2-7; D may be TRBD1 or TRBD2 (7 bases each). Germline V CDR1 and CDR2: MNHEY, SMNVEV (reference sequence). This CDR3 is 15 amino acids long. The ends were cut back, 4 bases at V and 0 bases at J, with 13 bases in the middle. This CDR3 is CASSSQGGPSYEQYF. The CDR3 DNA is TGTGCCAGCAGTTCTCAGGGGGGGCCCTCCTACGAGCAGTACTTC.

The V call is TRBV5-1, the J call TRBJ2-1, with D maybe TRBD1 (5 bases). The CDR3 is made up of 14 amino acids. The V gene lost 2 bases and the J gene lost 12 bases, with 18 bases spanning the gap. Germline assignment: CDR1 SGHRS and CDR2 YFSETQ. CDR3 nucleotide sequence: TGCGCCAGCAGCTTCGAAGGGATAGGAACAGGGCAGTTCTTC. Its translation is CASSFEGIGTGQFF.